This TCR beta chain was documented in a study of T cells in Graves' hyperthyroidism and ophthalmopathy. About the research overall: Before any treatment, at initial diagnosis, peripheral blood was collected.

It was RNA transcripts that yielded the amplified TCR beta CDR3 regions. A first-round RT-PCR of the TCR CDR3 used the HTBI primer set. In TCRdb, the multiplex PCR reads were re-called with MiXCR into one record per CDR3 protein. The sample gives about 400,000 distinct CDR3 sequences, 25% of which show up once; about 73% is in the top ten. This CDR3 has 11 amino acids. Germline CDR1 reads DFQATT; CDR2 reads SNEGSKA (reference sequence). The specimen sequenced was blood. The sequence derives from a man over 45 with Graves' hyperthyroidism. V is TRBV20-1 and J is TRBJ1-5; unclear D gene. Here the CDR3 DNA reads TGCAGCGGGAGGGCCGGTGAGACCCAGCATTTT. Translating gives CSGRAGETQHF.